This T cell receptor beta chain was obtained from a study of shared clonotypes between healthy human individuals. This clone was seen once. Germline is not matched at one junction end, which may reflect a read error. The sample carries other DNA sequences with the same CDR3. The germline CDR1 and CDR2 sequences are SSHAT and FNYEAQ (reference sequence). The length of the CDR3 is 13 residues. Several immunoSEQ plates received, in even portions, the genomic DNA of each subset. Only in-frame clones appear in the TCRdb table, and some are missing; sequencing was by immunoSEQ multiplex PCR. The repertoire holds about 1.5 million clones, with approximately 96% as singletons.

The chain combines TRBV7-7 with TRBJ1-3; unclear D gene. Source material: naive CD4+ T cells sorted from blood. Subset indicated: CD45RA+ positively selected. The sequence was collected from a man aged 25 to 45 in good health. The CDR3 here is CASSLGSGNTIYF. The CDR3 nucleotides read TGTGCTAGCAGCTTAGGATCTGGAAACACCATATATTTT.